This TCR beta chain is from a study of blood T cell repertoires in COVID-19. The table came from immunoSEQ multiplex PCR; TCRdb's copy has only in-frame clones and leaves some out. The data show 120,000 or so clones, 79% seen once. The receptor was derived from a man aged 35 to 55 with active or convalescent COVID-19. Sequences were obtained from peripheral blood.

The DNA for the CDR3 is TGTGCCAGTAGTATCGGTGGTGAAAAACTGTTTTTT. Protein product: CASSIGGEKLFF. The gene calls are TRBV19 and TRBJ1-4, with D hard to call. The V and J ends lost 3 bases and 7 bases respectively, with 6 bases between them. The germline V gene encodes CDR1 LNHDA and CDR2 SQIVND (reference sequence). CDR3 length: 12 amino acids.